This TCR beta chain was captured by sequencing in a study of identical twins. TCRdb independently ran MiXCR on the 5' RACE reads; one entry per CDR3 protein. The sample contains 1.5 million to 2 million distinct CDR3 sequences, about 32% of which appear only once. This clonotype was seen just once. Germline-derived CDR1 and CDR2 are MNHNS and SASEGT. This CDR3 contains 12 residues. Trimming cost V 6 bases and J 7 bases, with 12 bases left between them. V is TRBV6-1 and J is TRBJ1-1, with D possibly TRBD1 on 5 matching bases. This clonotype originated in a newborn girl in good health. Material: cord blood. CDR3 amino acids: CASRDYRFEAFF. The CDR3 bases are TGTGCCAGCAGAGACTACAGGTTTGAAGCTTTCTTT.